These T cell receptor beta chains were read from a single sample in a study of blood T cell repertoires in COVID-19. Generated by immunoSEQ multiplex PCR, the TCRdb table keeps only in-frame clones and is missing some. The table has approximately 170,000 clones, about four fifths seen once. Sequencing was done on a sample of peripheral blood. The receptors come from a man between 65 and 85 years old with active or convalescent COVID-19. Each CDR3 is given with its conserved first and last residue. The order of the fields is clone size, D gene, V gene, J gene, CDR3 protein, CDR3 DNA. A D gene is named only where the DNA matches it firmly. Clone sizes are given selectively: once, few, many, or a class where the clone is expanded.

.	TRBD2	TRBV7-8	TRBJ2-1	CASSKGLAGNNEQFF	TGTGCCAGCAGCAAAGGACTAGCGGGAAACAATGAGCAGTTCTTC
many	.	TRBV19	TRBJ1-6	CASSAPGNSPLHF	TGTGCCAGTAGTGCCCCTGGCAATTCACCCCTCCACTTT
.	.	TRBV4-3	TRBJ1-4	CASSQDTGWNEKLFF	TGCGCCAGCAGCCAAGACACAGGGTGGAATGAAAAACTGTTTTTT
.	.	TRBV20-1	TRBJ1-4	CSASSGAEAGEKLFF	TGCAGTGCTAGTAGTGGGGCTGAGGCAGGTGAAAAACTGTTTTTT
.	.	TRBV6-5	TRBJ2-3	CASSLGGPPSTDTQYF	TGTGCCAGCAGTTTAGGAGGGCCCCCTAGCACAGATACGCAGTATTTT
.	TRBD1	TRBV5-1	TRBJ2-7	CASSRGTGDSYEQYF	TGCGCCAGCAGCAGAGGGACAGGGGATTCCTACGAGCAGTACTTC
.	.	TRBV5-8	TRBJ2-1	CASSRVLASYNEQFF	TGTGCCAGCAGCCGGGTTCTGGCCTCCTACAATGAGCAGTTCTTC
once	TRBD2	TRBV11-2	TRBJ2-2	CASSLTRGVDTGELFF	TGTGCCAGCAGCTTAACTCGGGGGGTAGACACCGGGGAGCTGTTTTTT
.	.	TRBV9	TRBJ2-1	CASSLGVGTGSYNEQFF	TGTGCCAGCAGCCTAGGTGTAGGAACGGGCTCCTACAATGAGCAGTTCTTC
.	TRBD2	TRBV15	TRBJ2-5	CATSNEPILAELAKETQYF	TGTGCCACCAGCAACGAGCCCATCCTAGCGGAGTTAGCTAAAGAGACCCAGTACTTC
.	TRBD1	TRBV4-3	TRBJ1-5	CASSRVRGPDQPQHF	TGCGCCAGCAGCCGAGTCAGGGGGCCGGATCAGCCCCAGCATTTT
.	TRBD1	TRBV7-7	TRBJ1-1	CASSLDRDSEAFF	TGTGCCAGCAGCTTAGACCGGGACAGTGAAGCTTTCTTT
.	.	TRBV2	TRBJ2-3	CASSDRASPDTQYF	TGTGCCAGCAGTGATAGGGCTAGCCCAGATACGCAGTATTTT
.	.	TRBV4-3	TRBJ2-7	CASSVQLAYEQYF	TGCGCCAGCAGCGTGCAACTAGCCTACGAGCAGTACTTC
.	.	TRBV18	TRBJ1-4	CASSPGGANEKLFF	TGTGCCAGCTCACCCGGGGGGGCTAATGAAAAACTGTTTTTT
.	TRBD2	TRBV6-5	TRBJ2-4	CASRASGEAKNIQYF	TGTGCCAGCAGGGCTAGCGGGGAAGCCAAAAACATTCAGTACTTC
.	TRBD1	TRBV9	TRBJ2-1	CASSSGTGYNEQFF	TGTGCCAGCAGCTCAGGGACAGGGTACAATGAGCAGTTCTTC
.	.	TRBV25-1	TRBJ1-5	CASSESGDWGQPQHF	TGTGCCAGCAGTGAATCGGGGGACTGGGGTCAGCCCCAGCATTTT
.	TRBD1	TRBV19	TRBJ2-2	CASSVGQDTGELFF	TGTGCCAGTAGTGTGGGACAGGACACCGGGGAGCTGTTTTTT
.	.	TRBV6-2/TRBV6-3	TRBJ2-1	CASSYGGARGEQFF	TGTGCCAGCAGTTACGGCGGAGCTCGCGGTGAGCAGTTCTTC
few	TRBD1	TRBV7-6	TRBJ1-3	CASSVGIGGGNTIYF	TGTGCCAGCAGCGTAGGGATAGGGGGCGGAAACACCATATATTTT
.	TRBD1	TRBV10-2	TRBJ1-1	CASNDRGLVNTEAFF	TGCGCCAGCAACGACAGGGGGCTGGTGAACACTGAAGCTTTCTTT
.	.	TRBV5-1	TRBJ1-2	CASSPEPNYGYTF	TGCGCCAGCAGCCCGGAGCCTAACTATGGCTACACCTTC
.	.	TRBV30	TRBJ1-6	CAWGLRDLLHF	TGTGCCTGGGGACTCCGGGATCTACTCCACTTT
.	TRBD2	TRBV30	TRBJ2-3	CAWRRLSGKADTQYF	TGTGCCTGGAGACGACTCAGCGGGAAGGCAGATACGCAGTATTTT
few	TRBD1	TRBV9	TRBJ2-5	CASSGGQGRGQETQYF	TGTGCCAGCAGCGGGGGACAGGGCCGGGGCCAAGAGACCCAGTACTTC
few	TRBD2	TRBV5-1	TRBJ2-1	CASSLIPGLAGVGLNNEQFF	TGCGCCAGCAGCTTGATCCCGGGACTAGCGGGAGTCGGGCTTAACAATGAGCAGTTCTTC
.	TRBD1	TRBV7-2	TRBJ1-2	CASSRDRATNYGYTF	TGTGCCAGCAGCCGGGACAGGGCCACTAACTATGGCTACACCTTC
.	.	TRBV5-6	TRBJ1-1	CASSKYILLTEAFF	TGTGCCAGCAGCAAGTACATCCTCCTCACTGAAGCTTTCTTT
.	.	TRBV7-9	TRBJ1-1	CASSSPGTTNTEAFF	TGTGCCAGCAGCTCCCCCGGGACAACGAACACTGAAGCTTTCTTT
once	.	TRBV5-8	TRBJ1-2	CASSRKGLYGYTF	TGTGCCAGCAGCCGAAAGGGACTTTATGGCTACACCTTC
.	TRBD1	TRBV10-3	TRBJ1-2	CAARTGGYYGGYTF	TGTGCCGCCAGGACAGGGGGCTATTATGGCGGCTACACCTTC
.	.	TRBV7-9	TRBJ1-5	CASSSLSRDSQPQHF	TGTGCCAGCAGCTCCCTTAGCAGGGATAGTCAGCCCCAGCATTTT
.	TRBD1	TRBV13	TRBJ2-3	CASGPGDRVQDTQYF	TGTGCCAGCGGGCCGGGGGACAGGGTTCAAGATACGCAGTATTTT
.	.	TRBV28	TRBJ1-1	CASSPGVRTEAFF	TGTGCCAGCAGCCCAGGGGTGCGGACTGAAGCTTTCTTT
.	TRBD2	TRBV28	TRBJ2-7	CASSQGTTYEQYF	TGTGCCAGCAGCCAAGGGACTACCTACGAGCAGTACTTC
.	.	TRBV5-1	TRBJ2-6	CASSLLGANVLTF	TGCGCCAGCAGCTTGCTGGGGGCCAACGTCCTGACTTTC
.	TRBD1	TRBV24-1	TRBJ1-1	CATSDPRQGNTEAFF	TGTGCCACCAGTGACCCCCGACAGGGGAACACTGAAGCTTTCTTT
.	TRBD1	TRBV19	TRBJ1-2	CASSPTGGGGYTF	TGTGCCAGTAGTCCGACAGGGGGTGGTGGCTACACCTTC
.	TRBD2	TRBV19	TRBJ2-3	CASSIPGGGQYF	TGTGCCAGTAGTATTCCCGGGGGGGGGCAGTATTTT
.	.	TRBV5-5	TRBJ2-7	CASSLTGINPYEQYF	TGTGCCAGCAGCTTGACAGGGATCAATCCCTACGAGCAGTACTTC
.	.	TRBV7-2	TRBJ1-4	CASSSTRGQPDEKLFF	TGTGCCAGCAGCTCAACCCGGGGACAACCAGATGAAAAACTGTTTTTT
.	TRBD1	TRBV27	TRBJ1-5	CASSLIAGTGVDQPQHF	TGTGCCAGCAGTCTAATCGCCGGGACAGGGGTCGATCAGCCCCAGCATTTT
.	.	TRBV5-1	TRBJ2-2	CASSWGVRTGELFF	TGCGCCAGCAGTTGGGGGGTGCGCACCGGGGAGCTGTTTTTT
.	.	TRBV18	TRBJ1-2	CASSPLGQRANYGYTF	TGTGCCAGCTCACCCCTTGGGCAGAGAGCTAACTATGGCTACACCTTC
few	TRBD1	TRBV9	TRBJ1-1	CASSPGTGMNTEAFF	TGTGCCAGCAGCCCCGGGACAGGGATGAACACTGAAGCTTTCTTT
.	.	TRBV7-6	TRBJ2-2	CASSATGTLTGELFF	TGTGCCAGCAGTGCTACCGGGACACTCACCGGGGAGCTGTTTTTT
once	.	TRBV28	TRBJ1-1	CASSLLTGMWGEAFF	TGTGCCAGCAGTTTATTAACAGGGATGTGGGGTGAAGCTTTCTTT
.	.	TRBV29-1	TRBJ1-2	CSVEGQIRYTF	TGCAGCGTTGAAGGACAGATTCGCTACACCTTC
.	TRBD1	TRBV7-2	TRBJ2-7	CASSLAPGQGYEQYF	TGTGCCAGCAGCTTAGCCCCGGGACAGGGGTACGAGCAGTACTTC
few	.	TRBV3-1/TRBV3-2	TRBJ1-3	CASSLLKNTIYF	TGTGCCAGCAGCCTCTTAAAAAACACCATATATTTT
.	.	TRBV7-9	TRBJ1-1	CASSLALLNTEAFF	TGTGCCAGCAGCTTAGCACTGTTGAACACTGAAGCTTTCTTT
.	TRBD1	TRBV7-2	TRBJ1-5	CASSSTTGGLRQPQHF	TGTGCCAGCAGCTCAACCACAGGGGGGCTACGGCAGCCCCAGCATTTT
.	.	TRBV28	TRBJ2-7	CASSLTGTQGRFYF	TGTGCCAGCAGTTTGACGGGTACCCAGGGCCGGTTCTACTTC
few	.	TRBV5-1	TRBJ1-1	CASSSYRNTEAFF	TGCGCCAGCAGCAGTTACAGGAACACTGAAGCTTTCTTT
.	TRBD2	TRBV9	TRBJ2-1	CASSRGPSSGRGNEQFF	TGTGCCAGCAGCAGAGGCCCGTCTAGCGGGAGGGGGAATGAGCAGTTCTTC
.	TRBD1	TRBV7-2	TRBJ2-7	CASSMTRDRANEQYF	TGTGCCAGCAGCATGACTCGGGACAGGGCCAACGAGCAGTACTTC